Presented here are 10 T cell receptor beta chains from one specimen sequenced in a study of T cell responses to AZD1222 COVID-19 vaccine. Libraries were prepared by immunoSEQ multiplex PCR; TCRdb keeps only in-frame clonotypes and omits some of them. This table has about 110,000 clones, about 88% appearing once. The source was peripheral blood, collected on day 0 of AZD1222 vaccination. Receptors were obtained from an adult in good health.

This clone was counted once. The V gene is TRBV5-1, the J gene TRBJ1-1, with TRBD1 identical over 8 bases. After removal of 4 bases from V and 4 bases from J, the junction contained 9 bases not matched to a gene. The CDR3 covers 15 residues. The germline gives CDR1 SGHRS, CDR2 YFSETQ. Here the CDR3 reads CASSPGQGSRTEAFF. The CDR3 DNA reads TGCGCCAGCAGCCCCGGACAGGGCTCGCGCACTGAAGCTTTCTTT.

CDR3 in amino acids: CASSSIPGTGGFGANVLTF. CDR3 in DNA: TGTGCCAGCAGCTCCATCCCCGGGACAGGGGGGTTTGGGGCCAACGTCCTGACTTTC. The chain joins TRBV7-9 to TRBJ2-6; TRBD1 aligns across 11 bases. V was pared by 4 bases and J by 3 bases, with 11 bases of the junction left unmatched. This CDR3 is 19 amino acids long. The germline V gene has CDR1 SEHNR and CDR2 FQNEAQ (reference sequence).

The rearrangement uses TRBV7-9 and TRBJ2-7; 7 bases are shared with TRBD1. V trimming: 5 bases; J trimming: 6 bases; junction bases outside the gene matches: 7. The CDR3 runs to 13 residues. Germline-derived CDR1 and CDR2 are SEHNR and FQNEAQ (reference sequence). CDR3 protein: CASSPDRVREQYF. For the CDR3, the DNA is TGTGCCAGCAGCCCCGACAGGGTCCGCGAGCAGTACTTC. Full variable domain (outside the CDR3, taken from reference TRBV7-9 and TRBJ2-7): DTGVSQNPRHKITKRGQNVTFRCDPISEHNRLYWYRQTLGQGPEFLTYFQNEAQLEKSRLLSDRFSAERPKGSFSTLEIQRTEQGDSAMYLCASSPDRVREQYFGPGTRLTVT.

The count of this clone is one. The V gene is TRBV7-9, the J gene TRBJ2-5, with D possibly called TRBD1 or TRBD2 (5 bases each). Germline V CDR1 and CDR2: SEHNR, FQNEAQ (reference sequence). This CDR3 is built from 11 residues. The V gene lost 5 bases and the J gene lost 11 bases, with 12 bases spanning the gap. CDR3 in amino acids: CASSPGKGQYF. Here the CDR3 DNA reads TGTGCCAGCAGCCCCGGGAAGGGGCAGTACTTC.

In DNA form, the CDR3 reads TGTGCCAGCAGTAGAACCCAGATGGGGCAGTATTTT. It translates to CASSRTQMGQYF. The chain carries TRBV2 and TRBJ2-3; D gene unclear. The CDR3 consists of 12 residues. Germline CDR1 SNHLY, CDR2 FYNNEI. Trimming shortened V by 5 bases and J by 11 bases, and 14 bases separated the two germline ends.

The sample holds one count of this clone. CDR3 DNA sequence: TGTGCCAGCAGTTACCCCCAGGGGGGGAAGAATGAGCAGTTCTTC. Translation gives CASSYPQGGKNEQFF. The chain is built from TRBV6-5 and TRBJ2-1; D possibly uses TRBD1 or TRBD2 (7 bases each). There are 15 residues in the CDR3. Trimming cost V 2 bases and J 7 bases, with 15 bases left between them. Germline loops: CDR1 MNHEY, CDR2 SVGAGI.

The chain joins TRBV4-1 to TRBJ2-2, with D possibly being TRBD1 (5 bases). The V gene's germline CDR1 is MGHRA and CDR2 YSYEKL. This CDR3 is built from 15 residues. V was trimmed by 3 bases and J by 3 bases, leaving 11 bases between them. The CDR3 loop reads CASSQGAQDTGELFF. The CDR3 nucleotides read TGCGCCAGCAGCCAGGGCGCACAGGACACCGGGGAGCTGTTTTTT.

This clone was recorded only once. The chain couples TRBV6-5 to TRBJ2-1, with TRBD2 matching over 10 bases. Germline V gene data show CDR1 as MNHEY and CDR2 as SVGAGI. CDR3 length: 14 residues. J was trimmed by 6 bases and V by 8 bases; bases with no gene match: 7. CDR3 residues: CASSRTSGSNEQFF. For the CDR3, the DNA is TGTGCCAGCTCTCGGACTAGCGGTAGCAATGAGCAGTTCTTC.

The rearrangement links TRBV5-5 to TRBJ1-2; D ambiguous. Germline CDR1 SGHKS, CDR2 YYEKEE (reference sequence). V was cut by 0 bases and J by 8 bases, with 5 bases left in between. The CDR3 has 11 residues. CDR3 coding DNA: TGTGCCAGCAGCTTGGTGTCGGGCTACACCTTC. It specifies CASSLVSGYTF.

This chain connects TRBV29-1 to TRBJ2-1, with 12 nucleotides matching TRBD2. Germline assignment: CDR1 SQVTM and CDR2 ANQGSEA. The V and J ends lost 5 bases and 7 bases, in that order; junction bases with no gene match: 9. This CDR3 is 15 amino acids long. In DNA, the CDR3 is TGCAGCGTTTTGCTAGCGGGGGGGCCCGGGAATGAGCAGTTCTTC. The encoded protein is CSVLLAGGPGNEQFF.